The 21 T cell receptor beta chains reported below all come from one sample, sequenced in a study of glioma-infiltrating T cells. TCR alpha and beta CDR3 regions were amplified from RNA using iRepertoire nested multiplex PCR. TCRdb passed the multiplex PCR reads through MiXCR, listing each CDR3 protein once. There are more than 95,000 distinct CDR3 sequences in the sample; about 30% occur only once, and 40% to 45% lies in the top ten. The sequenced sample consisted of glioma tissue, nonneoplastic brain tissue, or PBMCs (not recorded which). These receptor sequences come from a human donor with low-grade glioma or glioblastoma, undergoing nonglioma brain surgery, or in good health (not recorded which).

A remark on this clonotype: One base away lies a much larger clone, so this may be a sequencing read error. The chain joins TRBV27 to TRBJ2-1; D is perhaps TRBD1 or TRBD2 (5 bases each). The CDR3 covers 14 residues. Trimming left V 6 bases short and J 11 bases short, with 20 bases between. CDR1 and CDR2 (germline): MNHEY, SMNVEV (reference sequence). CDR3 sequence reads: CASSSGAATGKQFF. DNA for the CDR3: TGTGCCAGCAGCTCCGGGGCAGCTACGGGAAAGCAGTTCTTC.

A remark on this clonotype: It may be a read error: a sequence one base away is much more abundant. V is TRBV7-6 and J is TRBJ2-3; 9 bases align to TRBD2. This CDR3 region has 15 residues. The germline V gene encodes CDR1 SGHVS and CDR2 FNYEAQ. CDR3 region: CASSLSGGRGDTKYF. The CDR3 DNA reads TGTGCCAGCAGCTTAAGCGGGGGGCGAGGAGATACGAAGTATTTT.

This sequence joins TRBV27 and TRBJ1-1, with 7 bases matching TRBD1. Germline CDR1 is MNHEY and CDR2 is SMNVEV (reference sequence). The CDR3 is made up of 15 amino acids. Trimming cost V 9 bases and J 3 bases; bases outside gene matches: 13. The CDR3 here is CARGSRQGWDTEAFF. The CDR3 DNA reads as TGTGCCAGAGGTTCGCGACAGGGATGGGACACTGAAGCTTTCTTT.

This clonotype has a handful of counts. A much larger clonotype is one base distant, so this may be a read error. The chain is built from TRBV4-1 and TRBJ2-3; the D is unclear. CDR1 is MGHRA and CDR2 is YSYEKL in the germline V gene. This CDR3 comprises 12 residues. DNA of the CDR3: TGCGCCAGCAGCCAAGACGTCGATACGAAGTATTTT. Residues: CASSQDVDTKYF.

This clonotype occurred a few times. A much larger clonotype is one base distant, so this may be a read error. A read error is likely, as this CDR3 ends without the conserved phenylalanine or tryptophan. The chain recombines TRBV6-6 with TRBJ2-7; D uncertain. Germline V lookup: CDR1 MNHNY, CDR2 SVGAGI (reference sequence). V lost 6 bases, J lost 7 bases, and 10 bases lay in between. The CDR3 totals 11 residues. CDR3 in DNA: TGTGCCAGCAGCTCTATGTTTGAGCAGTACCTC. This codes for CASSSMFEQYL.

The DNA for the CDR3 is TGTGCCAGCAGTGAAAAGGGACAGGGGGCAGCAGATACGCAGTATTTT. Translation: CASSEKGQGAADTQYF. This rearrangement joins TRBV6-4 to TRBJ2-3, with 12 bases identical to TRBD1. V lost 3 bases, J lost 4 bases, and 5 bases stayed unmatched. Germline V CDR1 and CDR2: MRHNA, SNTAGT. The CDR3 runs 16 residues.

In its sample, this clonotype was seen many times. CDR3 loop: CASGYEHEQYF. The CDR3 nucleotides are TGTGCCAGCGGGTACGAGCACGAGCAGTACTTC. The V gene is TRBV6-1, the J gene TRBJ2-7; no definite D call. V lost 8 bases to trimming and J lost 5 bases, with 10 bases between them. The germline CDR1 and CDR2 sequences are MNHNS and SASEGT. The CDR3 extends over 11 amino acids.

This clonotype was found a few times. This sequence joins TRBV2 and TRBJ2-6, with 8 bases fitting TRBD1. The CDR3 is 16 amino acids. CDR1 is SNHLY and CDR2 is FYNNEI in the germline V gene. Trimming at V came to 8 bases and at J to 4 bases, leaving 10 bases not matched to a gene. The CDR3 sequence is CASVGQGLRGANVLTF. The CDR3 DNA follows: TGTGCCAGCGTTGGACAGGGATTGAGAGGGGCCAACGTCCTGACTTTC.

This clonotype came up many times. The chain combines TRBV7-2 with TRBJ2-7, with TRBD1 matching over 8 bases. The CDR3 has 17 amino acids. Trimming cost V 0 bases and J 2 bases; bases outside gene matches: 9. Germline-derived CDR1 and CDR2 are SGHTA and FQGNSA. This CDR3 reads CASSLAVGQASTYEQYF. CDR3 DNA sequence: TGTGCCAGCAGCTTAGCGGTGGGACAGGCCTCTACCTACGAGCAGTACTTC. Combining the CDR3 with reference TRBV7-2 and TRBJ2-7 gives the whole variable domain GAGVSQSPSNKVTEKGKDVELRCDPISGHTALYWYRQSLGQGLEFLIYFQGNSAPDKSGLPSDRFSAERTGGSVSTLTIQRTQQEDSAVYLCASSLAVGQASTYEQYFGPGTRLTVT.

This chain joins TRBV12-3 or TRBV12-4 and TRBJ2-2, with a possible D match to TRBD2 (6 bases). The ends were cut back, 6 bases at V and 0 bases at J, with 14 bases in the middle. The CDR3 runs 16 residues. CDR3 sequence reads: CASRPPGLTNTGELFF. The CDR3 DNA is TGTGCCAGCAGACCCCCCGGACTAACGAACACCGGGGAGCTGTTTTTT.

In this sample, this clonotype turned up many times. The CDR3 sequence is CASPRGDHLDEQYF. The CDR3 bases are TGTGCCAGCCCCAGGGGGGACCACCTTGACGAGCAGTACTTC. V and J are TRBV28 and TRBJ2-7; TRBD1 might be the D (7 bases). In germline, CDR1 is MDHEN, CDR2 SYDVKM. CDR3 size: 14 residues. The V gene lost 8 bases and the J gene lost 5 bases, with 19 bases spanning the gap.

Details on this clonotype: This clone may be a read error of a much larger clone one base away. V is TRBV6-2 or TRBV6-3 and J is TRBJ2-7; 11 bases line up with TRBD2. Germline V gene sequence: CDR1 MNHEY, CDR2 SVGEGT. The CDR3 is made up of 15 amino acids. CDR3 sequence (DNA): TGTGCCGGCAGTTTTCTAGCGGGGGGCGACTACGAGCAGTACTTC. Amino acids: CAGSFLAGGDYEQYF.

V gene TRBV11-3 combines with J gene TRBJ2-5; D perhaps matches TRBD2 (6 bases). Germline V gives CDR1 SGHNT, CDR2 YENEEA. V lost 1 base and J 4 bases, leaving 10 bases between the germline ends. CDR3 length equals 14 residues. The CDR3 sequence is CASSLGTTRETQYF. DNA for the CDR3: TGTGCCAGCAGCTTAGGGACTACCCGAGAGACCCAGTACTTC.

V is TRBV5-1 and J is TRBJ1-2; D is possibly TRBD1 (6 bases). V was trimmed by 3 bases and J by 0 bases, leaving 12 bases between them. Germline V gene sequence: CDR1 SGHRS, CDR2 YFSETQ. This CDR3 is 15 amino acids long. This chain's CDR3 is CASSWEGGANYGYTF. CDR3 nucleotide sequence: TGCGCCAGCAGCTGGGAAGGGGGAGCTAACTATGGCTACACCTTC.

This chain uses TRBV27 with TRBJ1-1; D gene ambiguous. Trimming took off 2 bases at V and 11 bases at J, with 15 bases between the two ends. The CDR3 spans 13 residues. CDR1 and CDR2 from the germline V gene are MNHEY and SMNVEV (reference sequence). The CDR3 is CASSLMQNNEAFF. The CDR3 bases are TGTGCCAGCAGTTTAATGCAGAACAATGAGGCTTTCTTT.

This clonotype occurred many times. The chain recombines TRBV6-2 or TRBV6-3 with TRBJ2-7; TRBD2 agrees at 7 bases. CDR3 length: 16 residues. Germline V lookup: CDR1 MNHEY, CDR2 SVGEGT. V dropped 0 bases and J dropped 7; count of bases not matched to a gene: 12. The CDR3 spells CASSYSTKGRTREQYF. The CDR3 DNA reads as TGTGCCAGCAGTTACTCGACCAAGGGGCGGACTAGAGAGCAGTACTTC.

In its sample, this clonotype was seen a few times. The V call is TRBV7-9, the J call TRBJ1-5; D gene unclear. V was pared by 4 bases and J by 4 bases, with 8 bases between. CDR3 length: 13 residues. Looked up from germline, CDR1 is SEHNR and CDR2 is FQNEAQ (reference sequence). In DNA form, the CDR3 reads TGTGCCAGCAGCTCGACACTTAATCAGCCCCAGCATTTT. Translation gives CASSSTLNQPQHF.

The gene calls are TRBV9 and TRBJ1-1, with a tentative D call TRBD1 (5 bases). V was shortened by 3 bases and J by 4 bases, with 16 bases between the two germline ends. The length of the CDR3 is 15 residues. Germline CDR1 and CDR2: SGDLS and YYNGEE. The CDR3 sequence: CASSAPRGEITEAFF. CDR3 in DNA: TGTGCCAGCAGCGCCCCCCGAGGGGAGATCACTGAAGCTTTCTTT.

This clonotype was seen many times. V and J are TRBV3-1 and TRBJ2-7; 7 bases are a match to TRBD2. The germline V gene encodes CDR1 LGHDT and CDR2 YNNKEL (reference sequence). The CDR3 runs 14 residues. Germline trimming cut 4 bases from V and 6 bases from J; bases unmatched to any gene: 9. The CDR3 coding sequence is TGTGCCAGCAGCCGGGAGGGAACGGGAGGCGAGCAGTACTTC. Its translation: CASSREGTGGEQYF.

The chain has TRBV12-3 or TRBV12-4 and TRBJ2-1; TRBD2 is a possible D gene (6 bases). This CDR3 region has 14 residues. Trimming took 8 bases from V and 1 from J, leaving 12 bases between them. This CDR3 reads CASGLGGSYNEQFF. DNA of the CDR3: TGTGCCAGCGGACTGGGGGGTTCCTACAATGAGCAGTTCTTC.

With regard to this clonotype: The junction does not match germline at one end; this may be a read error. The chain has TRBV15 and TRBJ2-2; the match to TRBD2 covers 8 bases. CDR1 is LNHNV and CDR2 is YYDKDF in the germline V gene (reference sequence). The length of the CDR3 is 17 residues. The CDR3: CTTSRTRGGQDTGELFF. The CDR3 coding sequence is TGTACCACCAGCAGAACCCGGGGGGGGCAGGACACCGGGGAGCTGTTTTTT.